This is a list of T cell receptor beta chains from one sample in a study of blood T cell repertoires in COVID-19. TCRdb's copy holds only in-frame clones and misses some; the assay was immunoSEQ multiplex PCR. The table includes about 270,000 clones, about nine tenths detected once. The sequencing sample was made of peripheral blood. The origin of the receptors is a person aged 18-29 years with COVID-19, enrolled during active disease. CDR3s include the opening cysteine and the closing phenylalanine or tryptophan. The D gene is left open where the match is weak. Rows may omit the clone size; those that give it use once, few, many or a size class.

abundance,v_gene,j_gene,d_gene,CDR3nt,CDR3aa
.,TRBV12-3/TRBV12-4,TRBJ2-7,.,TGTGCCAGCAGTTTAATTCCTTTCGAGCAGTACTTC,CASSLIPFEQYF
.,TRBV13,TRBJ2-7,.,TGTGCCAGCAGCCCCAGAGACAGGCCCAGCGGCGAGCAGTACTTC,CASSPRDRPSGEQYF
.,TRBV18,TRBJ1-3,TRBD1,TGTGCCAGCTCACCTGGACAGGGGCGTGGAAACACCATATATTTT,CASSPGQGRGNTIYF
.,TRBV5-8,TRBJ1-5,TRBD1,TGTGCCAGCAGCGAAAGGACAGGGGATCAGCCCCAGCATTTT,CASSERTGDQPQHF
.,TRBV19,TRBJ2-7,TRBD2,TGTGCCAGCGCGAAATTAGGGACTACCTACGAGCAGTACTTC,CASAKLGTTYEQYF
.,TRBV11-2,TRBJ2-3,TRBD1,TGTGCCAGCAGCCGGACAGGGCCAACAGATACGCAGTATTTT,CASSRTGPTDTQYF
.,TRBV12-3/TRBV12-4,TRBJ2-7,TRBD1,TGTGCCAGCGGATCAGGGGGCGGGTACGAGCAGTACTTC,CASGSGGGYEQYF
.,TRBV27,TRBJ2-7,TRBD2,TGTGCCAGCAGTCCCCGGGAGGGGAGGGCCCTCTTCTACGAGCAGTACTTC,CASSPREGRALFYEQYF
.,TRBV7-9,TRBJ2-7,.,TGTGCCAGCAGCGTGGGCGGGGTCTACGAGCAGTACTTC,CASSVGGVYEQYF
once,TRBV12-3/TRBV12-4,TRBJ2-7,.,TGTGCCAGCAGTTTCCGGTACGAGCAGTACTTC,CASSFRYEQYF
.,TRBV13,TRBJ1-2,TRBD1,TGTGCCAGCAGCTTAGGAGGGACAGGGGGCAACTATGGCTACACCTTC,CASSLGGTGGNYGYTF
.,TRBV7-2,TRBJ2-1,.,TGTGCCAGCAGCCTTAGCGGAGGGGAGCAGTTCTTC,CASSLSGGEQFF
.,TRBV5-1,TRBJ2-5,TRBD1,TGCGCCAGCAGCTTGGAGGGACAGGGGTTGGAGACCCAGTACTTC,CASSLEGQGLETQYF
.,TRBV24-1,TRBJ1-5,.,TGTGCCACCAGTGATGCCTCCAAGTCAGACCCACGGGGTCAGCCCCAGCATTTT,CATSDASKSDPRGQPQHF
.,TRBV27,TRBJ2-2,.,TGTGCCAGCAGTTTATGGGGGGGGAAGGGGGTACCGGCGAACACCGGGGAGCTGTTTTTT,CASSLWGGKGVPANTGELFF
once,TRBV9,TRBJ2-1,TRBD1,TGTGCCAGCAGTCCGACAGGGATGAGGAGCCAACAGTTCTTC,CASSPTGMRSQQFF
few,TRBV16,TRBJ1-5,.,TGTGACGGGGGGCCCGATCAGCCCCAGCATTTT,CDGGPDQPQHF
once,TRBV3-1/TRBV3-2,TRBJ2-5,.,TGTGCCAGCAGCCAAGAGGGCCAACAAGAGACCCAGTACTTC,CASSQEGQQETQYF
once,TRBV11-3,TRBJ2-5,TRBD1,TGTGCCAGCAGCTTAGGGACAGGGGACCAAGAGACCCAGTACTTC,CASSLGTGDQETQYF
.,TRBV18,TRBJ2-5,.,TGTGCCAGCTCACCACCGGGAGTTGTAGAAGAGACCCAGTACTTC,CASSPPGVVEETQYF
.,TRBV9,TRBJ2-7,TRBD2,TGTGCCAGCAGCGTAGGCCTAGCGGGCCCCTACGAGCAGTACTTC,CASSVGLAGPYEQYF
.,TRBV6-1,TRBJ1-5,.,TGTGCCAGCAGTGAAATGGACGGACACAATCAGCCCCAGCATTTT,CASSEMDGHNQPQHF
.,TRBV3-1/TRBV3-2,TRBJ1-5,TRBD1,TGTGCCAGCAGCTCAGACAGGGGGCAGACTCAGCCCCAGCATTTT,CASSSDRGQTQPQHF
.,TRBV6-6,TRBJ2-1,.,TGTGCCAGCAGTTATGGGGTAGCGCGAAACAATGAGCAGTTCTTC,CASSYGVARNNEQFF
.,TRBV30,TRBJ1-1,.,TGTGCCTGGAGTGGAACCCGGGGGGAAGCTTTCTTT,CAWSGTRGEAFF
.,TRBV7-2,TRBJ2-5,TRBD1,TGTGCCAGCAGCTTCAAAACAGGGGGCCTGGAGACCCAGTACTTC,CASSFKTGGLETQYF
.,TRBV5-4,TRBJ1-6,TRBD1,TGTGCCAGCAGCGTAGGGGCCGGGACAGGGAATTCACCCCTCCACTTT,CASSVGAGTGNSPLHF
once,TRBV27,TRBJ2-7,TRBD1,TGTGCCAGCGCCGGGACAGGGTCCCACGAGCAGTACTTC,CASAGTGSHEQYF
.,TRBV29-1,TRBJ2-7,TRBD2,TGCAGCGTGAGCGGGAGGGGGACCTACGAGCAGTACTTC,CSVSGRGTYEQYF
.,TRBV9,TRBJ2-1,TRBD2,TGTGCCAGCAGCGATAGCGGGAGGAAAGGAAATGAGCAGTTCTTC,CASSDSGRKGNEQFF
.,TRBV9,TRBJ2-2,TRBD2,TGTGCCAGCAACCCTAGCGGGAACACCGGGGAGCTGTTTTTT,CASNPSGNTGELFF
.,TRBV9,TRBJ2-7,TRBD1,TGTGCCAGCAGCGTATACATACCGGGACAGGGATGGGAGCAGTACTTC,CASSVYIPGQGWEQYF
.,TRBV2,TRBJ2-5,TRBD1,TGTGCCAGCAAGGACGGGACAGGGGGCCGGGAGACCCAGTACTTC,CASKDGTGGRETQYF
.,TRBV20-1,TRBJ2-7,.,TGCAGTGCGGAGTGGTCTCTAGAGCAGTACTTC,CSAEWSLEQYF
.,TRBV6-5,TRBJ2-3,.,TGTGCCAGCAGGAGCCCCAACACAGATACGCAGTATTTT,CASRSPNTDTQYF
.,TRBV1,TRBJ2-1,.,TGCACCAGCAGGGATCCGGGACTGGTCTACAATGAGCAGTTCTTC,CTSRDPGLVYNEQFF
.,TRBV5-1,TRBJ2-5,TRBD1,TGCGCCAGCAGCGAGTACAGGGGAGAGGAGACCCAGTACTTC,CASSEYRGEETQYF
.,TRBV28,TRBJ2-7,.,TGTGCCAGCAGTTTTCGGGCCCTGCGGGTCCCCTACGAGCAGTACTTC,CASSFRALRVPYEQYF
few,TRBV6-5,TRBJ1-1,.,TGTGCCAGCACAATAGGCGGTCACACTGAAGCTTTCTTT,CASTIGGHTEAFF
.,TRBV5-5,TRBJ1-5,.,TGTGCCAGCAGCGCTCTGTTCCTCAGTGTTAGCAATCAGCCCCAGCATTTT,CASSALFLSVSNQPQHF
.,TRBV4-3,TRBJ2-4,.,TGCGCCAGCAGCCAAGACCTGACAGACCTAGCCAAAAACATTCAGTACTTC,CASSQDLTDLAKNIQYF